This T cell receptor beta chain is drawn from a study of shared clonotypes between healthy human individuals. About the research overall: Each donor's CD8 memory used one plate, CD8 naive two, each CD4 subset three.

This clone showed up just once. The target antigen is unknown. The CDR3 sequence is 14 residues long. V was trimmed by 2 bases and J by 4 bases, leaving 9 bases between them. CDR1 and CDR2 from the germline V gene are MDHEN and SYDVKM. The naive CD8 population came from CD45RO-negative cells selected for CCR7, without terminally differentiated effector memory CD45RA+ cells. The donors were all Caucasian adults (living in Nashville, Tennessee). The method was immunoSEQ multiplex PCR; TCRdb's version includes in-frame clones alone and lacks a portion of them. The sample contains about 1.9 million clones, about 93% of which appear only once. The study's findings and limits: Only a few donors were included, so the genetic and exposure-history diversity represented was limited. Sharing across four donors was highest in naive CD4 (approximately 5%) and lowest in memory CD8 (approximately 0.4%).

The source is a man between 18 and 29 years old in good health. Some clones in this sample may be carry-over from other donors' samples. The chain combines TRBV28 with TRBJ2-1; D call uncertain. Sequenced: naive CD8+ T cells from PBMCs. In nucleotides, the CDR3 is TGTGCCAGCAGTTTACTCCTAGTATACAATGAGCAGTTCTTC. Amino acids: CASSLLLVYNEQFF.